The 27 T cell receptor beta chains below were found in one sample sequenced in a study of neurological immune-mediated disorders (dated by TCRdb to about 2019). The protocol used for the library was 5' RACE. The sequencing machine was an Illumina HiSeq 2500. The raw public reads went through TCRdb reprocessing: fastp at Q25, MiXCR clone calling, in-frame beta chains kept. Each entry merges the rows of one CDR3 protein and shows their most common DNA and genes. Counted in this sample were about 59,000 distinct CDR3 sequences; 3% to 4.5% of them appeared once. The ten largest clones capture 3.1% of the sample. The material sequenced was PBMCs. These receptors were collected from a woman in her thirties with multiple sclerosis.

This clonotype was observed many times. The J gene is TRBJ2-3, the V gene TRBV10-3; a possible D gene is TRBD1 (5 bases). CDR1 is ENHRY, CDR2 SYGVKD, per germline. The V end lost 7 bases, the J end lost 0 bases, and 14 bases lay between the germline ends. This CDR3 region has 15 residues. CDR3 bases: TGTGCCATCAACCCGACAGACACTAGCACAGATACGCAGTATTTT. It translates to CAINPTDTSTDTQYF.

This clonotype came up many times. The CDR3 reads CASSRKGTDEAFF. CDR3 bases: TGTGCCAGCAGCCGAAAGGGGACGGATGAAGCTTTCTTT. The gene calls are TRBV7-9 and TRBJ1-1, with D perhaps matching TRBD1 (5 bases). Between the trimmed V and J ends, which lost 5 bases and 7 bases, there was a span of 14 bases. The CDR3 runs 13 residues. Germline CDR1 and CDR2: SEHNR and FQNEAQ (reference sequence).

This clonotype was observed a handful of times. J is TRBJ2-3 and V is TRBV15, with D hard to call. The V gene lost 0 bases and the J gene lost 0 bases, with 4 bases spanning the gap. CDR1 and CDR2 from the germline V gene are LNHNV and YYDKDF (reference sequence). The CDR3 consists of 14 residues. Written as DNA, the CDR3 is TGTGCCACCAGCAGAGATGCCAGCACAGATACGCAGTATTTT. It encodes CATSRDASTDTQYF.

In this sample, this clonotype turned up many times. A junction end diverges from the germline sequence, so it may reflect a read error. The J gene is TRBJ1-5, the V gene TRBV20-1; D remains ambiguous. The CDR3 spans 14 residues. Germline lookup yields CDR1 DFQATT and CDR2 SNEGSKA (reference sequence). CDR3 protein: CSAPIGWSNQPQNF. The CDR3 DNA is TGCAGTGCTCCCATCGGGTGGAGCAATCAGCCCCAGAATTTT.

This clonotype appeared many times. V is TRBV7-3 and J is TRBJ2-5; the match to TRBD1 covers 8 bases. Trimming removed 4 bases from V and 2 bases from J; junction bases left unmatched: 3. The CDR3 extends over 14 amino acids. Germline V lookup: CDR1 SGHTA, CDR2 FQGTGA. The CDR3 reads CASSSGQVQETQYF. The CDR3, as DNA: TGTGCCAGCAGCTCGGGACAGGTACAAGAGACCCAGTACTTC. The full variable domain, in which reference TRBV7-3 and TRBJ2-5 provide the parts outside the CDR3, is GAGVSQTPSNKVTEKGKYVELRCDPISGHTALYWYRQSLGQGPEFLIYFQGTGAADDSGLPNDRFFAVRPEGSVSTLKIQRTERGDSAVYLCASSSGQVQETQYFGPGTRLLVL.

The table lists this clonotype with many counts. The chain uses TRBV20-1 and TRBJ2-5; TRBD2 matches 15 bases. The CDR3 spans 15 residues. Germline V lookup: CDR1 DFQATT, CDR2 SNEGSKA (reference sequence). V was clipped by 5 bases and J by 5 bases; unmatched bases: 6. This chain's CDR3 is CSAGLAGGVRETQYF. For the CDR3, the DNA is TGCAGTGCTGGACTAGCGGGGGGGGTAAGGGAGACCCAGTACTTC.

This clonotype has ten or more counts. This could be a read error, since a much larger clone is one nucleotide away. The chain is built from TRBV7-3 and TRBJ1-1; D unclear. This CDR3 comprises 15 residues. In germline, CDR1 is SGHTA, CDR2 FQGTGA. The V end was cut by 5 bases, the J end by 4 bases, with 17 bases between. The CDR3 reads CASSRGGRGRTEAFF. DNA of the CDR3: TGTGCCAGCAGCCGTGGAGGTAGAGGGCGCACTGAAGCTTTCTTT.

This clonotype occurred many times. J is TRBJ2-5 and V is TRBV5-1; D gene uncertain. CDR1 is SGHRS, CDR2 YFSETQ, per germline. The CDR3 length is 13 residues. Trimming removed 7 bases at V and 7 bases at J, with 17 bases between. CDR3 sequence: CASGGDLLRTQYF. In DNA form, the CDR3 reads TGCGCCAGCGGTGGAGACCTATTAAGGACCCAGTACTTC.

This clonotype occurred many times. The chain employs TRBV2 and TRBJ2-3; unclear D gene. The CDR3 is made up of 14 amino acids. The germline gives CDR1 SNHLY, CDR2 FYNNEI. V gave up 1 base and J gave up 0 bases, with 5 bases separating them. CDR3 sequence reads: CASSEDQSTDTQYF. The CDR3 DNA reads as TGTGCCAGCAGTGAAGACCAGAGCACAGATACGCAGTATTTT.

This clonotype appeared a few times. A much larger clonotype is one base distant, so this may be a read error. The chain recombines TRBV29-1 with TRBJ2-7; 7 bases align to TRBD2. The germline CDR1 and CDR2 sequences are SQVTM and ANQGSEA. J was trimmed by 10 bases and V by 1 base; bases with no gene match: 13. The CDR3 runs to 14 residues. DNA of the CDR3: TGCAGCGTTGAAGGGGGGGGAAAGGGTTCTTTTCAGTACTTC. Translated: CSVEGGGKGSFQYF.

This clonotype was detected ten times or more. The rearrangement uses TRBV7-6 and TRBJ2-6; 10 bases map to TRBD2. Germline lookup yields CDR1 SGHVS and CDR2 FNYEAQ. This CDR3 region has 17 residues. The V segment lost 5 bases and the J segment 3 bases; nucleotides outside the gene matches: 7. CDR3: CASSPAGGLGGANVLTF. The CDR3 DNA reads TGTGCCAGCAGCCCAGCGGGGGGGCTTGGTGGGGCCAACGTCCTGACTTTC.

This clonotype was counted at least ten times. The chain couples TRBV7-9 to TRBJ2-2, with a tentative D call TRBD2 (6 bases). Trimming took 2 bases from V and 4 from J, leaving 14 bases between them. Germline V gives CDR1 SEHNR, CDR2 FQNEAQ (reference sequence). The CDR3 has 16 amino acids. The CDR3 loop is CASSLMGGVGTGELFF. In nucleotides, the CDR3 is TGTGCCAGCAGCTTAATGGGAGGCGTCGGCACCGGGGAGCTGTTTTTT. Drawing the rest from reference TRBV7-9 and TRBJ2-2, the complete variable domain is DTGVSQNPRHKITKRGQNVTFRCDPISEHNRLYWYRQTLGQGPEFLTYFQNEAQLEKSRLLSDRFSAERPKGSFSTLEIQRTEQGDSAMYLCASSLMGGVGTGELFFGEGSRLTVL.

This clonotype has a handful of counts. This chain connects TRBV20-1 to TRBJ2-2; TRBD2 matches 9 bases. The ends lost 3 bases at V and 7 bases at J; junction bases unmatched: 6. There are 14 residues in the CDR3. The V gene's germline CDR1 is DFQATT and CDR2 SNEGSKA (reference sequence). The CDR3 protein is CSASGGRAGGELFF. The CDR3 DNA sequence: TGCAGTGCTAGCGGCGGGAGGGCCGGCGGGGAGCTGTTTTTT.

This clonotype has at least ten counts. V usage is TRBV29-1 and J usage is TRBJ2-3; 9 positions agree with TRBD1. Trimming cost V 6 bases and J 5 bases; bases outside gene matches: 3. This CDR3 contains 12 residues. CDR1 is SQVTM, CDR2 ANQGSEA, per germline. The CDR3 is CSVRGQGDTQYF. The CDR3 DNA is TGCAGCGTCAGGGGACAGGGAGATACGCAGTATTTT.

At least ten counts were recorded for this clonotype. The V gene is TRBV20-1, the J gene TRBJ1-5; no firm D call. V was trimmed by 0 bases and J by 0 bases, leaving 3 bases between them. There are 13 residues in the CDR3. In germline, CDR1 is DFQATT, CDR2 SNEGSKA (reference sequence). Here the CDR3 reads CSARDYSNQPQHF. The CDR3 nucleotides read TGCAGTGCTAGAGATTATAGCAATCAGCCCCAGCATTTT.

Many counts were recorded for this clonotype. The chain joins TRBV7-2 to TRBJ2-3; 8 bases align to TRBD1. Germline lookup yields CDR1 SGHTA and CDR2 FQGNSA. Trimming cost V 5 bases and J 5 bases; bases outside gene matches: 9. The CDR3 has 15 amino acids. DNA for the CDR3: TGTGCCAGCAGCATCAGGGGGCTCGGGGTAGATACGCAGTATTTT. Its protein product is CASSIRGLGVDTQYF.

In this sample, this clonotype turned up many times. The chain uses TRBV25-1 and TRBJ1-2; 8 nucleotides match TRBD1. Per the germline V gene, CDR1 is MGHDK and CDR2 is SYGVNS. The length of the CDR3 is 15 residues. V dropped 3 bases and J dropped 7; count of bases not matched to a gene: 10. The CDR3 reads CASSDRTGRIRGYTF. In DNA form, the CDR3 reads TGTGCCAGCAGTGATCGGACAGGGAGAATACGTGGCTACACCTTC.

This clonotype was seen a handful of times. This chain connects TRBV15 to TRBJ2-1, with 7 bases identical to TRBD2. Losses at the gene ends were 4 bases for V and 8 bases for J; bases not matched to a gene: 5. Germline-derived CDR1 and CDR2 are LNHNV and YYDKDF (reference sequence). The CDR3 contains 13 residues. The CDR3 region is CATSTWGGDEQFF. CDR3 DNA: TGTGCCACCAGCACATGGGGGGGGGATGAGCAGTTCTTC.

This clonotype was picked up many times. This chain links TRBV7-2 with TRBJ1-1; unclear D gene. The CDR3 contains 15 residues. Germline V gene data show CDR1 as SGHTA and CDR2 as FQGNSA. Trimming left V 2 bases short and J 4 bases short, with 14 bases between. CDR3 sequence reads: CASSLFPESSTEAFF. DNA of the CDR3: TGTGCCAGCAGCTTATTTCCGGAATCGTCCACTGAAGCTTTCTTT.

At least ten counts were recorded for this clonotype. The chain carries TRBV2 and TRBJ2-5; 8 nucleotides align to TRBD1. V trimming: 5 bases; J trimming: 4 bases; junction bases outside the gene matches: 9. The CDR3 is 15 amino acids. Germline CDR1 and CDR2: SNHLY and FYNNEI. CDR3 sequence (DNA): TGTGCCAGCAGTACATTCACAGGGGGTAGAGAGACCCAGTACTTC. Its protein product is CASSTFTGGRETQYF. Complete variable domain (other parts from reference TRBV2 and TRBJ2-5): EPEVTQTPSHQVTQMGQEVILRCVPISNHLYFYWYRQILGQKVEFLVSFYNNEISEKSEIFDDQFSVERPDGSNFTLKIRSTKLEDSAMYFCASSTFTGGRETQYFGPGTRLLVL.

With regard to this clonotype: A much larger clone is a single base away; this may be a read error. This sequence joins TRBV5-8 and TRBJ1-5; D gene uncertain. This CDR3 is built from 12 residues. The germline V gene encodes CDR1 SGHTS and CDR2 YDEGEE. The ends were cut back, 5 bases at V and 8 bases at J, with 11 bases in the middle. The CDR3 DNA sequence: TGTGCCAGCAGTGGACTGGGTAAGCCCCAGCATTTT. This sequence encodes CASSGLGKPQHF.

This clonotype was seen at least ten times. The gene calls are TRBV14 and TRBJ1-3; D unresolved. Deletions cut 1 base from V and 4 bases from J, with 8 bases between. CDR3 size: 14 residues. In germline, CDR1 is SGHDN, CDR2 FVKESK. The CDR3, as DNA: TGTGCCAGCAGCCAAGTTGATAAGGGAAACACCATATATTTT. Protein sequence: CASSQVDKGNTIYF.

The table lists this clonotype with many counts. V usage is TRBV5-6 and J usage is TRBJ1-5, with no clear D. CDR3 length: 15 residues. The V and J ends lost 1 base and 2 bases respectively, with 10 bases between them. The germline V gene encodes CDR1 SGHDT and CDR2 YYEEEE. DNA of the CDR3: TGTGCCAGCAGCTTGAGGCTGATGGGCAATCAGCCCCAGCATTTT. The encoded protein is CASSLRLMGNQPQHF. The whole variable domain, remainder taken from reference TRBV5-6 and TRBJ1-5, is DAGVTQSPTHLIKTRGQQVTLRCSPKSGHDTVSWYQQALGQGPQFIFQYYEEEERQRGNFPDRFSGHQFPNYSSELNVNALLLGDSALYLCASSLRLMGNQPQHFGDGTRLSIL.

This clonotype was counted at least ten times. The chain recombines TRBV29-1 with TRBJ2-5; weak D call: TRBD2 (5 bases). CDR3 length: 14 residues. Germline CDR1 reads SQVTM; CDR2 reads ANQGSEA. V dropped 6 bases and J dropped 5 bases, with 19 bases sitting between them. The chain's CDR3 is CSVPQEGSEETQYF. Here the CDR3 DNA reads TGCAGCGTCCCTCAAGAGGGCTCTGAGGAGACCCAGTACTTC.

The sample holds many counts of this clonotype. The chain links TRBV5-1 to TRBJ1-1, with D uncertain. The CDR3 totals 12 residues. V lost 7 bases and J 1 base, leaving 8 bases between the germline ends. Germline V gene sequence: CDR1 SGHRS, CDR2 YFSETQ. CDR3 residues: CASRRANTEAFF. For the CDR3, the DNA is TGCGCCAGCCGCCGAGCGAACACTGAAGCTTTCTTT. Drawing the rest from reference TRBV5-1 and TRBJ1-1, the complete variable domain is KAGVTQTPRYLIKTRGQQVTLSCSPISGHRSVSWYQQTPGQGLQFLFEYFSETQRNKGNFPGRFSGRQFSNSRSEMNVSTLELGDSALYLCASRRANTEAFFGQGTRLTVV.

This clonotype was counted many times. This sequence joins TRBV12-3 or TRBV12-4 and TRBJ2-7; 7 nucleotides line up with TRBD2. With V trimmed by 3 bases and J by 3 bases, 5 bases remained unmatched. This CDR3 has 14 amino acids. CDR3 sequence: CASSFRGSGYEQYF. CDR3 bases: TGTGCCAGCAGTTTTCGCGGGAGTGGCTACGAGCAGTACTTC.

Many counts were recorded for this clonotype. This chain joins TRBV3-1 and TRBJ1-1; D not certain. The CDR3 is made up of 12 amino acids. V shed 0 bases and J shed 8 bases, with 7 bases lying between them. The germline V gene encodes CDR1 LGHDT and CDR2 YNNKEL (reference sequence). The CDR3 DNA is TGTGCCAGCAGCCAAGAGAGCTGGGAAGCTTTCTTT. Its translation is CASSQESWEAFF.